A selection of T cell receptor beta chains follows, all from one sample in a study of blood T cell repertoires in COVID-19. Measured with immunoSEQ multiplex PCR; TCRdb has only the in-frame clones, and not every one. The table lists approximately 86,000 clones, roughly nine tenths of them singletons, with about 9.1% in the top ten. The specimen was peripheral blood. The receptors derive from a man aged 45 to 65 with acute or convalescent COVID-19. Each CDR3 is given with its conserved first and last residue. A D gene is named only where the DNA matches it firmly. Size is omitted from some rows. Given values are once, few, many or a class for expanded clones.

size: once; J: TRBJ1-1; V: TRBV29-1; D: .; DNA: TGCAGCGTTGCGGCCGGGTCGTTGAACACTGAAGCTTTCTTT; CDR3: CSVAAGSLNTEAFF
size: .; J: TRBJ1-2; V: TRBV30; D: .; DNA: TGTGCCTGGAATCGAATGAGTAACTATGGCTACACCTTC; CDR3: CAWNRMSNYGYTF
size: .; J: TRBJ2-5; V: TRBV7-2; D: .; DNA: TGTGCCAGCAGCTTATTCGTCAGGGGCCAAGAGACCCAGTACTTC; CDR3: CASSLFVRGQETQYF
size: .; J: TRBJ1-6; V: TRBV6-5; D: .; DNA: TGTGCCAGCAGTCCCGGGAATAATTCACCCCTCCACTTT; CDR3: CASSPGNNSPLHF
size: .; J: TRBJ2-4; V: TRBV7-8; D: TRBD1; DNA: TGTGCCAGCAGCTTAGTGGGACAGGGGGTTGACATTCAGTACTTC; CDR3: CASSLVGQGVDIQYF
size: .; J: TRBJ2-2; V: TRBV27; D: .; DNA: TGTGCCAGCAGAAATACAGGGAAGGGTTTGGGCGGGGAGCTGTTTTTT; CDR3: CASRNTGKGLGGELFF
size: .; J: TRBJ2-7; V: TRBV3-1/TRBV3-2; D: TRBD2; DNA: TGTGCCAGCAGCCAAGCTAGCGGGGGGGCCTACGAGCAGTACTTC; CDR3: CASSQASGGAYEQYF
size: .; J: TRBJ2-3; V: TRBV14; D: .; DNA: TGTGCCAGCAGCCAAGGGACAGTAGATATCACAGATACGCAGTATTTT; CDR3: CASSQGTVDITDTQYF
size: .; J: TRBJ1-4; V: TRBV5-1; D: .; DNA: TGCGCCAGCAGCCTAACAACTAATGAAAAACTGTTTTTT; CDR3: CASSLTTNEKLFF
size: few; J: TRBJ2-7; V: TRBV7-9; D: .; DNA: TGTGCCAGCAGCTTAGTTTCTCTCTACGAGCAGTACTTC; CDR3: CASSLVSLYEQYF